The 31 T cell receptor beta chains below were found in one sample sequenced in a study of metastatic and nonmetastatic thyroid tumors. No patient received treatment before thyroid surgery. MiXCR was used by TCRdb to re-call the PCR reads. The top ten clones hold around 7.6% of a sample with around 22,000 clones, 22% of them seen once. The specimen was blood. Receptor source: a female donor with papillary thyroid cancer or a benign thyroid nodule (not recorded which). Some clones in this sample may be carry-over from other donors' samples.

On this clone itself: Since the CDR3 does not end with the conserved phenylalanine or tryptophan, this likely comes from a read error. This chain joins TRBV12-3 or TRBV12-4 and TRBJ1-4; possible D gene TRBD1, 6 bases. The CDR3 runs 14 residues. CDR3: CANSFRQDGEKLFL. CDR3 nucleotides: TGTGCCAACAGTTTCCGACAGGATGGGGAAAAACTGTTTTTA.

This clone turned up a few times. The chain uses TRBV6-1 and TRBJ2-7; D is unresolved. This CDR3 is built from 15 residues. Germline V lookup: CDR1 MNHNS, CDR2 SASEGT. CDR3 in amino acids: CASRDYKLPSYEQYV. In nucleotides, the CDR3 is TGTGCCAGCAGGGATTATAAACTTCCAAGCTACGAGCAATACGTC.

This clone was counted at least ten times. This chain connects TRBV7-3 to TRBJ2-2, with a tentative D call TRBD2 (7 bases). V was cut by 2 bases and J by 4 bases, with 20 bases left in between. The CDR3 spans 18 residues. Germline CDR1 is SGHTA and CDR2 is FQGTGA. The CDR3 DNA follows: TGTGCCAGCAGCTTACGGGATGCGGGGGCTTTGGGCACCGGGGAGCTGTTTTTT. Translation gives CASSLRDAGALGTGELFF.

This clone is categorized as medium-sized. V is TRBV20-1 and J is TRBJ2-7; D unclear. The CDR3 extends over 12 amino acids. Trimming pared 3 bases from V and 5 bases from J, leaving 11 bases between. Germline loops: CDR1 DFQATT, CDR2 SNEGSKA (reference sequence). CDR3 in amino acids: CSARASGNEQYF. In DNA form, the CDR3 reads TGCAGTGCTAGGGCCTCGGGCAACGAGCAGTACTTC.

The sample holds many counts of this clone. The V and J genes are TRBV20-1 and TRBJ2-3; 10 nucleotides line up with TRBD1. The CDR3 contains 14 residues. Germline trimming cut 3 bases from V and 4 bases from J; bases unmatched to any gene: 4. Per germline, CDR1 DFQATT and CDR2 SNEGSKA (reference sequence). CDR3 in DNA: TGCAGTGCTAGTGACAGGGGGCAGGCAGATACGCAGTATTTT. It encodes CSASDRGQADTQYF.

As regards this clone: Since no conserved phenylalanine or tryptophan closes the CDR3, a read error is the likely cause. The chain carries TRBV12-3 or TRBV12-4 and TRBJ2-2; 10 bases align to TRBD2. The J segment lost 1 base and the V segment lost 10 bases, leaving 3 bases of the junction unmatched. CDR3 length: 14 residues. The CDR3 DNA reads TGTGCCATCCGGACTAGCGGGAACACCGGGGAGCTGTTTTTA. Encoded protein: CAIRTSGNTGELFL.

This clone was detected many times. A much larger clone differs from this one at a single base, so this may be a read error. The gene calls are TRBV6-4 and TRBJ2-1; 11 positions match TRBD2. This CDR3 is built from 16 residues. Looked up from germline, CDR1 is MRHNA and CDR2 is SNTAGT. The CDR3: CASSKSGTSGFNGQFF. CDR3 bases: TGTGCCAGCAGTAAATCCGGGACTAGCGGATTTAATGGGCAGTTCTTC.

Notes on this clone: A clone one base away is much larger, so this may be a read error. In the same sample, other DNA sequences code for this CDR3. The V call is TRBV7-9, the J call TRBJ1-4; D uncertain. CDR1 is SEHNR, CDR2 FQNEAQ, per germline (reference sequence). Trimming removed 5 bases from V and 8 bases from J, with 12 bases in between. This CDR3 region has 13 residues. This CDR3 reads CASSARRNEKLFF. CDR3 in DNA: TGTGCCAGCAGCGCCCGCCGTAACGAAAAACTGTTTTTT.

By sample fraction, this clone is medium-sized. The chain recombines TRBV20-1 with TRBJ2-7; no clear D. Deletions cut 3 bases from V and 5 bases from J, with 14 bases between. CDR1 and CDR2 from the germline V gene are DFQATT and SNEGSKA (reference sequence). The CDR3 is 13 amino acids. The CDR3 loop reads CSASDGRFDEQYF. The CDR3 nucleotides read TGCAGTGCTAGTGACGGCCGGTTCGACGAGCAGTACTTC.

This clone has a count of ten or more. This may be a read error: a much more frequent sequence differs by one nucleotide. V is TRBV11-2 and J is TRBJ2-2, with TRBD2 as a possible D gene (6 bases). CDR1 is SGHAT and CDR2 is FQNNGV in the germline V gene. The CDR3 is 13 amino acids. The CDR3 DNA reads as TGTGCCAGCACCAGGATAACGTCCGGGGGGCTGTTTTTT. Translation: CASTRITSGGLFF.

This clone was recorded many times. The CDR3 DNA follows: TGTGCCAGCAGCTTACCAGAGAACACCGGGGAGCTGTTTTTT. Translated, it gives CASSLPENTGELFF. The chain couples TRBV7-9 to TRBJ2-2; D remains ambiguous. Trimming took 2 bases from V and 1 from J, leaving 5 bases between them. The CDR3 covers 14 residues. Germline values: CDR1 SEHNR, CDR2 FQNEAQ (reference sequence).

This clone has a count of ten or more. The rearrangement uses TRBV7-9 and TRBJ1-4; the match to TRBD1 covers 7 bases. CDR3 length equals 15 residues. Unmatched junction bases numbered 3, after V lost 1 base and J lost 4 bases. The germline V gene has CDR1 SEHNR and CDR2 FQNEAQ (reference sequence). The CDR3 DNA reads as TGTGCCAGCAGCTTAGGGGGACAGAATAATGAAAAACTGTTTTTT. Its protein is CASSLGGQNNEKLFF.

This clone was detected ten times or more. The chain links TRBV28 to TRBJ1-4; TRBD1 matches 10 bases. Germline loops: CDR1 MDHEN, CDR2 SYDVKM. V gave up 6 bases and J gave up 5 bases; unmatched junction bases: 3. The CDR3 runs 14 residues. This CDR3 reads CASSRDRGNEKLFF. CDR3 in DNA: TGTGCCAGCAGCCGGGACAGGGGAAATGAAAAACTGTTTTTT.

The table lists this clone with many counts. CDR3 DNA sequence: TGTGCCAGCAGCTTAGGGTCTGAAGCTTTCTTT. Protein: CASSLGSEAFF. The genes are TRBV7-6 and TRBJ1-1; no clear D. The V and J ends lost 1 base and 6 bases respectively, with 3 bases between them. Germline V gene data show CDR1 as SGHVS and CDR2 as FNYEAQ. This CDR3 is 11 amino acids long.

The chain joins TRBV7-8 to TRBJ2-7, with TRBD2 matching over 9 bases. With V trimmed by 2 bases and J by 1 base, 6 bases remained unmatched. Germline lookup yields CDR1 SGHVS and CDR2 FQNEAQ. The CDR3 contains 16 residues. The CDR3 DNA is TGTGCCAGCAGCTTACGAGCGGGAGGATTTTCCTACGAGCAGTACTTC. This sequence encodes CASSLRAGGFSYEQYF.

This clone has at least ten counts. The J gene is TRBJ2-3, the V gene TRBV12-3 or TRBV12-4; 7 nucleotides line up with TRBD1. Germline trimming cut 4 bases from V and 3 bases from J; bases unmatched to any gene: 4. The CDR3 runs to 14 residues. CDR3 amino acids: CASSSWDSTDTQYF. The CDR3 DNA sequence: TGTGCCAGCAGTTCCTGGGACAGTACAGATACGCAGTATTTT.

Worth noting for this clone: Germline and junction disagree at one end, which may indicate a read error. This sequence joins TRBV12-3 or TRBV12-4 and TRBJ2-2, with D possibly being TRBD2 (5 bases). CDR3 size: 12 residues. CDR3 DNA: TGTGCCAGCAGCCGAAAACCCGGGGAGCTGTTCTTT. It is translated as CASSRKPGELFF.

The chain combines TRBV5-1 with TRBJ2-1; no firm D call. Germline CDR1 is SGHRS and CDR2 is YFSETQ. V was cut by 4 bases and J by 4 bases, with 15 bases left in between. There are 15 residues in the CDR3. CDR3 residues: CASSTDGPNYNEQFF. The DNA of the CDR3 is TGCGCCAGCAGCACAGACGGTCCGAATTACAATGAGCAGTTCTTC.

As regards this clone: A much larger clonotype is one base distant, so this may be a read error. J is TRBJ2-3 and V is TRBV6-4; D call uncertain. CDR1 and CDR2 from the germline V gene are MRHNA and SNTAGT. V was trimmed by 2 bases and J by 6 bases, leaving 6 bases between them. This CDR3 is 12 amino acids long. CDR3 in amino acids: CASSDHEDTQYF. The CDR3 coding sequence is TGTGCCAGCAGTGACCATGAGGATACGCAGTATTTT.

This clone has just a few counts. V gene TRBV19 combines with J gene TRBJ1-5; possibly TRBD1 for D (5 bases). CDR3 length equals 12 residues. V lost 8 bases to trimming and J lost 11 bases, with 16 bases between them. CDR1 and CDR2 (germline): LNHDA, SQIVND (reference sequence). The CDR3 DNA sequence: TGTGCCAGTCAGGGAAAGGCCCAGACCCAGCATTTT. This gives the protein CASQGKAQTQHF.

A note on this clone: A much larger clone differs by one base, so this may be a read error. V gene TRBV29-1 combines with J gene TRBJ2-3; D remains ambiguous. CDR1 and CDR2 from the germline V gene are SQVTM and ANQGSEA. Trimming removed 7 bases from V and 2 bases from J, with 19 bases in between. The CDR3 is 15 residues long. The CDR3: CSDQTGLLATDTQYF. CDR3 nucleotide sequence: TGCAGCGACCAGACCGGGCTCCTTGCCACAGATACGCAGTATTTT.

This clone was counted a few times. The V gene is TRBV6-1, the J gene TRBJ2-7; D ambiguous. This CDR3 spans 15 amino acids. Looked up from germline, CDR1 is MNHNS and CDR2 is SASEGT. V was shortened by 7 bases and J by 6 bases, with 22 bases between the two germline ends. DNA of the CDR3: TGTGCCAGCACCACTACGCGTAATCTTCATGGCGAGCAGTACTTC. This codes for CASTTTRNLHGEQYF.

This clone has at least ten counts. V and J are TRBV19 and TRBJ2-3; TRBD2 matches at 11 bases. The CDR3 extends over 14 amino acids. The ends lost 9 bases at V and 6 bases at J; junction bases unmatched: 8. Germline CDR1 reads LNHDA; CDR2 reads SQIVND (reference sequence). CDR3 coding DNA: TGTGCCAGCTCCGGGACTAGCGGACCGGATACGCAGTATTTT. Amino acids: CASSGTSGPDTQYF.

This clone was recorded at least ten times. The chain links TRBV4-1 to TRBJ2-5, with TRBD2 matching 15 bases. Per the germline V gene, CDR1 is MGHRA and CDR2 is YSYEKL. After removal of 3 bases from V and 4 bases from J, the junction contained 9 bases not matched to a gene. The length of the CDR3 is 18 residues. This chain's CDR3 is CASSQLGLAGGPGETQYF. The CDR3 DNA reads TGCGCCAGCAGCCAGTTAGGACTAGCGGGGGGGCCCGGAGAGACCCAGTACTTC.

This clone came up a few times. The final CDR3 position lacks the conserved phenylalanine or tryptophan, pointing to a likely read error. The DNA is left out, because the CDR3 cannot be placed on it with certainty; the CDR3 is given as TCRdb lists it. This chain connects TRBV2 to TRBJ1-2; TRBD1, the table's D call, lacks a check against the DNA. A total of 13 residues make up the CDR3, ends included. Germline CDR1 and CDR2: SNHLY and FYNNEI. CDR3 region: CASSPGQGYGYAS.

This clone was recorded many times. The V gene is TRBV29-1, the J gene TRBJ1-5; D call uncertain. Trimming pared 4 bases from V and 3 bases from J, leaving 10 bases between. This CDR3 has 13 amino acids. The germline V gene has CDR1 SQVTM and CDR2 ANQGSEA. The CDR3 DNA reads as TGCAGCGTTGCGGCAGAACTCAATCAGCCCCAGCATTTT. Amino acid sequence: CSVAAELNQPQHF.

This clone was detected many times. The chain is built from TRBV18 and TRBJ1-4; 9 nucleotides align to TRBD1. Germline loops: CDR1 KGHSH, CDR2 LQKENI. With 6 bases clipped from V and 2 bases from J, the junction kept 1 base outside the gene matches. The CDR3 has 14 amino acids. DNA of the CDR3: TGTGCCAGCTCCGGACAGGGGACTAATGAAAAACTGTTTTTT. It translates to CASSGQGTNEKLFF.

This clone is judged medium-sized (0.01 to 0.1%). Sequence at one end of the junction differs from germline and may be a read error. This rearrangement joins TRBV19 to TRBJ1-5; TRBD1 aligns across 7 bases. CDR3 length: 14 residues. Germline values: CDR1 LNHDA, CDR2 SQIVND (reference sequence). Here the CDR3 reads CASRIEGAIQPQHF. The CDR3 DNA reads TGTGCCAGTAGGATAGAGGGGGCGATTCAGCCCCAGCATTTT.

This clone has ten or more counts. The J gene is TRBJ2-3, the V gene TRBV19; D gene ambiguous. The CDR3 sequence is 12 residues long. From germline, CDR1 is LNHDA and CDR2 SQIVND (reference sequence). V shed 3 bases and J shed 2 bases, with 3 bases lying between them. CDR3 in DNA: TGTGCCAGTAGTATGGACACAGATACGCAGTATTTT. It is translated as CASSMDTDTQYF.

The sample holds many counts of this clone. J is TRBJ2-2 and V is TRBV28; 8 bases are shared with TRBD2. The CDR3 sequence is 14 residues long. V gave up 6 bases and J gave up 5 bases; unmatched junction bases: 5. The germline V gene encodes CDR1 MDHEN and CDR2 SYDVKM. CDR3 loop: CASRDGRGTGELFF. In nucleotides, the CDR3 is TGTGCCAGCAGGGACGGGAGGGGGACCGGGGAGCTGTTTTTT.

This clone was seen at least ten times. The V call is TRBV3-1, the J call TRBJ2-1; D gene uncertain. Germline CDR1 reads LGHDT; CDR2 reads YNNKEL (reference sequence). This CDR3 contains 14 residues. Trimming stripped 0 bases from V and 10 bases from J, with 13 bases between. The CDR3 DNA follows: TGTGCCAGCAGCCAAGATATCACTATCCGGGAGCAGTTCTTC. Translated: CASSQDITIREQFF.